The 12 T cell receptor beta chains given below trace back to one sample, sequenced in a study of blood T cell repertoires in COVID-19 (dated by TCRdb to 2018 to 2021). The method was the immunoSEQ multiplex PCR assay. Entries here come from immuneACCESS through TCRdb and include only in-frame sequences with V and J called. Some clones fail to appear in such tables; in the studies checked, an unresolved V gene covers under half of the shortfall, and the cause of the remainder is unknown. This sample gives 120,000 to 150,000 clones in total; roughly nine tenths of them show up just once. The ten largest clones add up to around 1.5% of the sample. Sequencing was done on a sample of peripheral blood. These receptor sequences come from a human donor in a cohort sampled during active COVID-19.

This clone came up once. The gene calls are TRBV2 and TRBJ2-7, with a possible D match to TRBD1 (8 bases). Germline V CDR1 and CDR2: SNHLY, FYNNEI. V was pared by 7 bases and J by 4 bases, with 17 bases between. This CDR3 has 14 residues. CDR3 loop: CASKLGQGLYEQYF. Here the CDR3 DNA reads TGTGCCAGCAAACTCGGACAGGGACTATACGAGCAGTACTTC.

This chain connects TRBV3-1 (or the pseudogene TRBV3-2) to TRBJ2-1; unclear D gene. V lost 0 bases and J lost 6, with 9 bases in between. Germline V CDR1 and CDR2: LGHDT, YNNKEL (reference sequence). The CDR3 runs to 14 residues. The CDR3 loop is CASSQDARSNEQFF. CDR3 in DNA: TGTGCCAGCAGCCAAGACGCGAGATCCAATGAGCAGTTCTTC.

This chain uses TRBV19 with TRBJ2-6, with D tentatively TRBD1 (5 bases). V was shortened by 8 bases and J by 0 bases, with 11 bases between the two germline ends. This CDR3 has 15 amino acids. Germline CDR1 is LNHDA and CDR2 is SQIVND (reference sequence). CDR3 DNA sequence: TGTGCCAGTGGGGCAGAGACCTCTGGGGCCAACGTCCTGACTTTC. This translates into CASGAETSGANVLTF. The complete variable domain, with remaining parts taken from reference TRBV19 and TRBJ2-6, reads DGGITQSPKYLFRKEGQNVTLSCEQNLNHDAMYWYRQDPGQGLRLIYYSQIVNDFQKGDIAEGYSVSREKKESFPLTVTSAQKNPTAFYLCASGAETSGANVLTFGAGSRLTVL.

CDR3 sequence (DNA): TGCGCCAGCAGCTCGCCGGGGGGAGGATATGGCTACACCTTC. It translates to CASSSPGGGYGYTF. This sequence joins TRBV5-1 and TRBJ1-2; D perhaps matches TRBD1 (5 bases). V was trimmed by 3 bases and J by 5 bases, leaving 14 bases between them. Per germline, CDR1 SGHRS and CDR2 YFSETQ. This CDR3 has 14 residues.

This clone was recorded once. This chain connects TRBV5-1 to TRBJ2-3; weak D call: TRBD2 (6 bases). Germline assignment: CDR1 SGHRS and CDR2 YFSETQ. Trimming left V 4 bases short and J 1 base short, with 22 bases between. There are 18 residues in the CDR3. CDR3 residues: CASSPARQHRRGTDTQYF. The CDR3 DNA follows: TGCGCCAGCAGCCCCGCCCGACAGCACCGGAGGGGCACAGATACGCAGTATTTT.

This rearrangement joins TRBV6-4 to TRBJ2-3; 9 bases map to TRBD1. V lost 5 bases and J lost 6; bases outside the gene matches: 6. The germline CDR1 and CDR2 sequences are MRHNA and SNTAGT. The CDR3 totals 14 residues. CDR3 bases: TGTGCCAGCAGTTCACAGGGGGCGCCGGATACGCAGTATTTT. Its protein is CASSSQGAPDTQYF.

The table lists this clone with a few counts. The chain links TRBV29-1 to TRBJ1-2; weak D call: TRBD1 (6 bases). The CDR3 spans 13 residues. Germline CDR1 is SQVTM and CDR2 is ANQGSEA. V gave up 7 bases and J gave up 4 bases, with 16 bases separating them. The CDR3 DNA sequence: TGCAGCGCTACCCGGACAGAAGGCTATGGCTACACCTTC. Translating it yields CSATRTEGYGYTF.

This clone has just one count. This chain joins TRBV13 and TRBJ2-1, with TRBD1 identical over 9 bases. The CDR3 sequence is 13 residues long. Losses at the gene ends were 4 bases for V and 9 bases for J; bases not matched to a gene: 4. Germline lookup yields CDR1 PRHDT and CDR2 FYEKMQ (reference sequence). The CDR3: CASSSDRGSEQFF. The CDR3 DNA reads TGTGCCAGCAGCTCGGACAGGGGTAGTGAGCAGTTCTTC.

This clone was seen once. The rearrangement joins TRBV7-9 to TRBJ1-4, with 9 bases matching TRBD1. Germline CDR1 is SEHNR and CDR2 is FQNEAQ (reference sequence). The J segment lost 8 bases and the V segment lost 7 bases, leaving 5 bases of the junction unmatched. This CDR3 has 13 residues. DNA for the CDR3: TGTGCCAGCACCGGGACAGGGAGAGAAAAACTGTTTTTT. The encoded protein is CASTGTGREKLFF.

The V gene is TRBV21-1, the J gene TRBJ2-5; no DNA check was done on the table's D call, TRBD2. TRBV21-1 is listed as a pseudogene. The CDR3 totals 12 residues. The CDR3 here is CASSNASQTQYF. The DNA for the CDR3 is TGTGCCAGCAGCAACGCGAGTCAGACCCAGTACTTC.

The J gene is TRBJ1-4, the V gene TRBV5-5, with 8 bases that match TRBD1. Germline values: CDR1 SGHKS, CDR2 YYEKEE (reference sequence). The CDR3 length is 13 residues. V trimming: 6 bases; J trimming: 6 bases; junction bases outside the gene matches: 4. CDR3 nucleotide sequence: TGTGCCAGCAATCTACAGGGGGATGAAAAACTGTTTTTT. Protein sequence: CASNLQGDEKLFF.

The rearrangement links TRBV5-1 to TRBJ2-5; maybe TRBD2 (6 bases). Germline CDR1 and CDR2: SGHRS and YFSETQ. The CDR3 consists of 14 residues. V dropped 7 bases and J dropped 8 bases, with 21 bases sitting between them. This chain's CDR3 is CASAGFMGEATQYF. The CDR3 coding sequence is TGCGCCAGCGCAGGTTTTATGGGGGAGGCAACCCAGTACTTC. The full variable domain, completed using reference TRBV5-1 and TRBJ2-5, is KAGVTQTPRYLIKTRGQQVTLSCSPISGHRSVSWYQQTPGQGLQFLFEYFSETQRNKGNFPGRFSGRQFSNSRSEMNVSTLELGDSALYLCASAGFMGEATQYFGPGTRLLVL.